Below are 30 T cell receptor beta chains sequenced from a single sample in a study of blood T cell repertoires in COVID-19 (dated by TCRdb to 2019 to 2021). Library preparation used the immunoSEQ multiplex PCR assay. The immuneACCESS repertoire file appears here via TCRdb, limited to in-frame rearrangements. These files lack a portion of the clones; in checked studies, under half of the deficit traces to unresolved V genes, and the cause of the others is not known. This sample gives around 130,000 clones in total; roughly nine tenths of them show up just once. The biggest ten clones account for 25% to 30% of the sample. Source material: peripheral blood. The receptors originated from a man between 65 and 85 years old with active or convalescent COVID-19.

J is TRBJ1-1 and V is TRBV28, with a tentative D call TRBD1 (5 bases). CDR1 is MDHEN, CDR2 SYDVKM, per germline. The CDR3 runs 14 residues. The V end lost 11 bases, the J end lost 1 base, and 17 bases lay between the germline ends. This CDR3 is CALTNWGPNTEAFF. CDR3 nucleotides: TGTGCCCTCACTAATTGGGGCCCGAACACTGAAGCTTTCTTT.

The V gene is TRBV4-1, the J gene TRBJ2-1; D unresolved. The CDR3 runs to 16 residues. Germline V gene sequence: CDR1 MGHRA, CDR2 YSYEKL. V shed 1 base and J shed 0 bases, with 10 bases lying between them. CDR3: CASSQVAASSYNEQFF. As DNA, the CDR3 is TGCGCCAGCAGCCAAGTGGCAGCGAGCTCCTACAATGAGCAGTTCTTC.

This chain connects TRBV30 to TRBJ1-1, with D maybe TRBD1 (5 bases). The germline V and J ends were trimmed by 0 bases and 4 bases, with 15 bases remaining between them. Germline CDR1 is GTSNPN and CDR2 is SVGIG (reference sequence). This CDR3 spans 15 amino acids. CDR3 in DNA: TGTGCCTGGAGTGTCGGGGGTGGGGTGGGCACTGAAGCTTTCTTT. Translated: CAWSVGGGVGTEAFF.

The chain uses TRBV9 and TRBJ2-3, with TRBD1 identical over 8 bases. J was trimmed by 7 bases and V by 3 bases; bases with no gene match: 7. This CDR3 is 14 amino acids long. Per germline, CDR1 SGDLS and CDR2 YYNGEE. CDR3 sequence reads: CASSADRATNTQYF. Here the CDR3 DNA reads TGTGCCAGCAGCGCGGACAGGGCTACTAATACGCAGTATTTT.

The V gene is TRBV7-9, the J gene TRBJ2-5, with D possibly being TRBD1 (6 bases). This CDR3 spans 15 amino acids. V dropped 0 bases and J dropped 4 bases, with 12 bases sitting between them. Germline CDR1 SEHNR, CDR2 FQNEAQ (reference sequence). CDR3 loop: CASSLALTGRETQYF. In DNA form, the CDR3 reads TGTGCCAGCAGCTTAGCGTTGACAGGCCGAGAGACCCAGTACTTC.

This chain links TRBV7-3 with TRBJ1-6; D perhaps matches TRBD1 (6 bases). The CDR3 has 15 amino acids. Between the trimmed V and J ends, which lost 5 bases and 3 bases, there was a span of 11 bases. Germline CDR1 SGHTA, CDR2 FQGTGA. Written as DNA, the CDR3 is TGTGCCAGCAGCGCCGACAGGAGCTATAATTCACCCCTCCACTTT. This gives the protein CASSADRSYNSPLHF.

The chain recombines TRBV28 with TRBJ2-6; 12 nucleotides agree with TRBD1. Trimming cost V 5 bases and J 10 bases; bases outside gene matches: 6. The CDR3 totals 15 residues. Per germline, CDR1 MDHEN and CDR2 SYDVKM. As DNA, the CDR3 is TGTGCCAGCAGTCCGGGACAGGGGGCACCTAACGTCCTGACTTTC. It translates to CASSPGQGAPNVLTF.

This rearrangement joins TRBV20-1 to TRBJ2-3; 9 nucleotides line up with TRBD2. The CDR3 spans 14 residues. V trimming: 3 bases; J trimming: 6 bases; junction bases outside the gene matches: 7. Germline V gene lookup returns CDR1 DFQATT and CDR2 SNEGSKA (reference sequence). The CDR3 DNA reads as TGCAGTGCTAGTCTCGGACTAGCGTCCGATACGCAGTATTTT. It specifies CSASLGLASDTQYF.

This clone has just one count. The rearrangement uses TRBV7-9 and TRBJ1-2; D remains ambiguous. Germline CDR1 SEHNR, CDR2 FQNEAQ (reference sequence). This CDR3 has 13 residues. Trimming removed 5 bases at V and 0 bases at J, with 7 bases between. The CDR3 nucleotides read TGTGCCAGCAGCCGGGTCCCTAACTATGGCTACACCTTC. Translated, it gives CASSRVPNYGYTF.

This sequence joins TRBV27 and TRBJ2-7, with a possible D match to TRBD2 (5 bases). V lost 3 bases and J lost 1, with 7 bases in between. This CDR3 has 13 amino acids. CDR1 is MNHEY and CDR2 is SMNVEV in the germline V gene (reference sequence). CDR3 loop: CASSLRASYEQYF. The CDR3 nucleotides read TGTGCCAGCAGTTTGAGGGCGTCCTACGAGCAGTACTTC.

This clone has only one observation. This chain joins TRBV5-4 and TRBJ1-6; D ambiguous. CDR3 length equals 17 residues. Germline V gives CDR1 SGHNT, CDR2 YYREEE (reference sequence). Trimming removed 0 bases from V and 0 bases from J, with 10 bases in between. CDR3 sequence reads: CASSLGGARSYNSPLHF. The CDR3 region has the DNA TGTGCCAGCAGCTTGGGAGGAGCCCGCTCCTATAATTCACCCCTCCACTTT.

The rearrangement joins TRBV7-6 to TRBJ2-1, with a possible D match to TRBD1 (7 bases). CDR1 and CDR2 (germline): SGHVS, FNYEAQ. This CDR3 is 17 amino acids long. V lost 1 base and J lost 0, with 13 bases in between. The CDR3 nucleotides are TGTGCCAGCAGCTTAGTAGGCCAGGGGGGCTCCTACAATGAGCAGTTCTTC. It specifies CASSLVGQGGSYNEQFF.

The V call is TRBV7-8, the J call TRBJ1-4; 9 bases are shared with TRBD1. Germline CDR1 is SGHVS and CDR2 is FQNEAQ. The CDR3 is 18 residues long. V lost 2 bases and J lost 6; bases outside the gene matches: 13. CDR3 in amino acids: CASSLNSPGTGWDEKLFF. DNA for the CDR3: TGTGCCAGCAGCTTAAATTCCCCCGGGACAGGGTGGGATGAAAAACTGTTTTTT. Looking up the rest from reference TRBV7-8 and TRBJ1-4 gives the full variable domain: GAGVSQSPRYKVAKRGQDVALRCDPISGHVSLFWYQQALGQGPEFLTYFQNEAQLDKSGLPSDRFFAERPEGSVSTLKIQRTQQEDSAVYLCASSLNSPGTGWDEKLFFGSGTQLSVL.

This chain connects TRBV9 to TRBJ2-1; D is possibly TRBD2 (5 bases). The CDR3 consists of 14 residues. The ends were cut back, 1 base at V and 7 bases at J, with 12 bases in the middle. Per the germline V gene, CDR1 is SGDLS and CDR2 is YYNGEE. In nucleotides, the CDR3 is TGTGCCAGCAGCGTATCTGGGAGTTGGAATGAGCAGTTCTTC. This translates into CASSVSGSWNEQFF.

The sample holds one count of this clone. The rearrangement links TRBV19 to TRBJ2-3; TRBD1 matches at 11 bases. Germline V CDR1 and CDR2: LNHDA, SQIVND (reference sequence). Trimming cost V 4 bases and J 7 bases; bases outside gene matches: 10. The CDR3 has 16 amino acids. For the CDR3, the DNA is TGTGCCAGTAGTAGCACCGGGACAGGGGGACTTTATACGCAGTATTTT. Protein product: CASSSTGTGGLYTQYF. Drawing the rest from reference TRBV19 and TRBJ2-3, the complete variable domain is DGGITQSPKYLFRKEGQNVTLSCEQNLNHDAMYWYRQDPGQGLRLIYYSQIVNDFQKGDIAEGYSVSREKKESFPLTVTSAQKNPTAFYLCASSSTGTGGLYTQYFGPGTRLTVL.

V usage is TRBV19 and J usage is TRBJ2-3, with D uncertain. The CDR3 runs 16 residues. Trimming stripped 5 bases from V and 2 bases from J, with 17 bases between. Germline assignment: CDR1 LNHDA and CDR2 SQIVND (reference sequence). CDR3 sequence (DNA): TGTGCCAGTAGTGAGGTTCGCCCCACCTACACAGATACGCAGTATTTT. This translates into CASSEVRPTYTDTQYF.

The chain has TRBV18 and TRBJ2-1; TRBD2 is a possible D gene (6 bases). V was shortened by 3 bases and J by 6 bases, with 6 bases between the two germline ends. Germline CDR1 KGHSH, CDR2 LQKENI. CDR3 length: 12 amino acids. The chain's CDR3 is CASSPGGNEQFF. The CDR3 DNA follows: TGTGCCAGCTCACCGGGGGGCAATGAGCAGTTCTTC. Full variable domain (outside the CDR3, taken from reference TRBV18 and TRBJ2-1): NAGVMQNPRHLVRRRGQEARLRCSPMKGHSHVYWYRQLPEEGLKFMVYLQKENIIDESGMPKERFSAEFPKEGPSILRIQQVVRGDSAAYFCASSPGGNEQFFGPGTRLTVL.

This clone was seen only a few times. The V and J genes are TRBV3-1 (or the pseudogene TRBV3-2) and TRBJ2-7, with 8 positions matching TRBD2. Per germline, CDR1 LGHDT and CDR2 YNNKEL (reference sequence). The CDR3 length is 15 residues. The V and J ends lost 1 base and 2 bases, in that order; junction bases with no gene match: 4. Here the CDR3 DNA reads TGTGCCAGCAGCCAAGCAACTAGCGGCCCCTACGAGCAGTACTTC. As protein: CASSQATSGPYEQYF.

The chain employs TRBV4-1 and TRBJ1-3, with 7 bases lining up with TRBD1. Germline V lookup: CDR1 MGHRA, CDR2 YSYEKL. The CDR3 sequence is 19 residues long. V lost 2 bases and J lost 0; bases outside the gene matches: 13. The DNA of the CDR3 is TGCGCCAGCAGCCAATCCCCCCATGGACAGGAGGGCTCTGGAAACACCATATATTTT. Translated: CASSQSPHGQEGSGNTIYF.

The chain couples TRBV4-1 to TRBJ1-2; TRBD1 matches at 8 bases. The J segment lost 0 bases and the V segment lost 2 bases, leaving 11 bases of the junction unmatched. There are 18 residues in the CDR3. Looked up from germline, CDR1 is MGHRA and CDR2 is YSYEKL. This CDR3 reads CASSQPIGDRGSNYGYTF. The CDR3 bases are TGCGCCAGCAGCCAACCCATTGGAGACAGGGGATCTAACTATGGCTACACCTTC.

The CDR3 nucleotides are TGTGCCAGCAGCCCAGGACAGGGGGCTCAAAGGACGGAAAAACTGTTTTTT. The encoded protein is CASSPGQGAQRTEKLFF. This sequence joins TRBV7-2 and TRBJ1-4, with 11 bases identical to TRBD1. This CDR3 spans 17 amino acids. The germline V gene has CDR1 SGHTA and CDR2 FQGNSA. V lost 5 bases to trimming and J lost 8 bases; unmatched junction nucleotides: 13.

The rearrangement links TRBV7-9 to TRBJ2-3; 8 bases fit TRBD2. This CDR3 has 17 amino acids. V was clipped by 7 bases and J by 1 base; unmatched bases: 13. Germline V CDR1 and CDR2: SEHNR, FQNEAQ (reference sequence). The CDR3 spells CASTKREPRGGTDTQYF. DNA for the CDR3: TGTGCCAGCACGAAGCGGGAGCCTAGGGGGGGCACAGATACGCAGTATTTT.

This clone showed up just once. Relative to the germline gene, one junction end is altered; a read error may explain this. V usage is TRBV10-3 and J usage is TRBJ2-6, with a weak D call TRBD1 (5 bases). Germline-derived CDR1 and CDR2 are ENHRY and SYGVKD. The CDR3 has 13 residues. CDR3 bases: TGTGCCACCTCTGCCTCTGGGGCCAACGTCCTGGCTTTC. Amino acids: CATSASGANVLAF.

The V call is TRBV29-1, the J call TRBJ2-2; 7 nucleotides align to TRBD1. The CDR3 is 15 residues long. Germline V CDR1 and CDR2: SQVTM, ANQGSEA. Germline trimming cut 2 bases from V and 5 bases from J; bases unmatched to any gene: 8. The CDR3 DNA reads as TGCAGCGTTGAATTTCCGGACAGGATAACCGGGGAGCTGTTTTTT. Translated: CSVEFPDRITGELFF.

A word on this clone: Germline and junction disagree at one end, which may indicate a read error. The chain has TRBV28 and TRBJ2-7, with 7 bases lining up with TRBD1. This CDR3 has 14 residues. Germline V lookup: CDR1 MDHEN, CDR2 SYDVKM. The CDR3 loop is CASNLKKGAIEQYF. Written as DNA, the CDR3 is TGTGCCAGCAATTTAAAGAAGGGGGCGATCGAGCAGTACTTC.

V is TRBV6-5 and J is TRBJ2-2, with 7 bases that match TRBD1. The CDR3 has 14 amino acids. In germline, CDR1 is MNHEY, CDR2 SVGAGI. Trimming removed 4 bases from V and 8 bases from J; junction bases left unmatched: 7. This chain's CDR3 is CASSSPRTGGELFF. The CDR3 DNA is TGTGCCAGCAGTTCCCCACGGACAGGAGGGGAGCTGTTTTTT.

The chain couples TRBV6-5 to TRBJ2-7, with D possibly being TRBD2 (5 bases). CDR1 and CDR2 (germline): MNHEY, SVGAGI. This CDR3 region has 13 residues. Trimming removed 7 bases from V and 0 bases from J, with 10 bases in between. Here the CDR3 reads CASTIGSSYEQYF. CDR3 sequence (DNA): TGTGCCAGCACGATAGGGAGCTCCTACGAGCAGTACTTC.

The V gene is TRBV28, the J gene TRBJ1-2, with TRBD1 identical over 7 bases. The length of the CDR3 is 13 residues. The ends lost 6 bases at V and 4 bases at J; junction bases unmatched: 5. Germline V CDR1 and CDR2: MDHEN, SYDVKM. Here the CDR3 DNA reads TGTGCCAGCAGAGAAGGGACAGTCTATGGCTACACCTTC. Translated, it gives CASREGTVYGYTF.

The chain recombines TRBV27 with TRBJ1-1, with unresolved D. Germline V CDR1 and CDR2: MNHEY, SMNVEV (reference sequence). The length of the CDR3 is 13 residues. The V gene lost 2 bases and the J gene lost 1 base, with 5 bases spanning the gap. CDR3 amino acids: CASSLPGNTEAFF. In DNA form, the CDR3 reads TGTGCCAGCAGTTTACCGGGGAACACTGAAGCTTTCTTT.

V is TRBV6-5 and J is TRBJ2-3; 9 bases are a match to TRBD2. The V gene end was trimmed by 6 bases and the J gene end by 5 bases; junction bases not matched to a gene: 9. This CDR3 is built from 15 residues. Germline CDR1 and CDR2: MNHEY and SVGAGI. CDR3 DNA: TGTGCCAGCAGGCTCCCCGGGACTAGCCGAGATACGCAGTATTTT. As protein: CASRLPGTSRDTQYF.